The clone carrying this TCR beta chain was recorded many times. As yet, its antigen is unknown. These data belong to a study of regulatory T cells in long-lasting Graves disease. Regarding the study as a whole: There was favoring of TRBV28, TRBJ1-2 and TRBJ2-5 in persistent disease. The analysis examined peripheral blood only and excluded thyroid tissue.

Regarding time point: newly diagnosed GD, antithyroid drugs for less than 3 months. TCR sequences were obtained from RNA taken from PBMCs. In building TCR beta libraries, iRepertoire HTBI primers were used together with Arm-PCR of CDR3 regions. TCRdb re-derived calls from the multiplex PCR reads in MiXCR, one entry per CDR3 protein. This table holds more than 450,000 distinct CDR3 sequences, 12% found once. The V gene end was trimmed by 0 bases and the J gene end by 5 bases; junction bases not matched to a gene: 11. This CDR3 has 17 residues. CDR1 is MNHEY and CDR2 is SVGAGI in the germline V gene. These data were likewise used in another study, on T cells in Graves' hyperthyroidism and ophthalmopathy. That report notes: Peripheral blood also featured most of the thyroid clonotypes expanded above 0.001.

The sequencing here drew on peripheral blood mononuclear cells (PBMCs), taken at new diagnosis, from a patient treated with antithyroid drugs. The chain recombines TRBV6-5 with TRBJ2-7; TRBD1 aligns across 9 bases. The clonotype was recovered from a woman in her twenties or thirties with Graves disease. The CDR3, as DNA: TGTGCCAGCAGTTACTCGAACAGGGGGCAATTATCCCACGAGCAGTACTTC. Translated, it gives CASSYSNRGQLSHEQYF.